This T cell receptor beta chain was identified during a study of CD8+ T cells in alopecia areata. Study results and caveats: Scalp repertoires also include resident alphabeta T cells from normal skin. Normal scalp showed lower clonality than lesional scalp, especially alopecia totalis/universalis. Researchers reported that TCR sharing among patients proved less clear than in mice, possibly HLA-linked.

Germline V gene lookup returns CDR1 SQVTM and CDR2 ANQGSEA. This CDR3 spans 14 amino acids. V dropped 4 bases and J dropped 4; count of bases not matched to a gene: 7. cDNA prepared by RNA extraction and subsequent reverse transcription served as the template for sequencing. Only in-frame clones appear in the TCRdb table, and some are missing; sequencing was by immunoSEQ multiplex PCR. The top ten clones hold about 3% of a sample with around 120,000 clones, roughly two thirds of them seen once. Of note for this clone: As yet, its antigen is unknown.

The sequence was collected from a human donor in good health. This rearrangement joins TRBV29-1 to TRBJ1-2; 9 positions agree with TRBD1. What was sequenced was CD4+ T cells sorted from blood. This chain's CDR3 is CSVAQGARAYGYTF. In DNA, the CDR3 is TGCAGCGTTGCACAGGGGGCGCGGGCCTATGGCTACACCTTC.